This TCR beta chain was documented in a study of cytomegalovirus exposure and HLA in healthy donors. Whole-study context: Some 80 million unique TCRs from HLA-typed donors were held in an early data release. Study results and caveats: A later analysis reportedly found that, within productive TCRs, an Asian-associated ancestry cluster had fewer N-insertions than the mean observed across the approximately 700 donors. The study assumed roughly uniform donor sequencing depth for presence/absence analyses.

CDR1 and CDR2 (germline): SGHRS, YFSETQ. V gave up 5 bases and J gave up 0 bases; unmatched junction bases: 5. There are 15 residues in the CDR3. With regard to this clone: Its antigen is still unknown.

The PCR made use of 60 Vbeta and 13 Jbeta primers. In the original processing: There were 70 million to 95 million unique TCR beta chains by a later count, and approximately 11 million of them were shared. The assay was immunoSEQ multiplex PCR, and TCRdb's table has in-frame clones only and misses some. The V and J calls and the clone size are those of that table, but D and trimming were determined from the DNA. The sample holds 150,000 to 200,000 clones, about 80% seen once. What was sequenced was PBMCs. The chain combines TRBV5-1 with TRBJ1-3, with TRBD1 matching over 7 bases. This clonotype originated in a woman in her twenties or thirties in good health and CMV-seropositive. The DNA of the CDR3 is TGCGCCAGCAGGAGGACAGGCGACTCTGGAAACACCATATATTTT. Encoded protein: CASRRTGDSGNTIYF. Full variable domain (remainder filled in from reference TRBV5-1 and TRBJ1-3): KAGVTQTPRYLIKTRGQQVTLSCSPISGHRSVSWYQQTPGQGLQFLFEYFSETQRNKGNFPGRFSGRQFSNSRSEMNVSTLELGDSALYLCASRRTGDSGNTIYFGEGSWLTVV.